One and the same sample provided the 13 T cell receptor beta chains below, sequenced in a study of blood T cell repertoires in COVID-19. Assay: immunoSEQ multiplex PCR; the TCRdb copy retains only in-frame clones and omits some. The table has 90,000 to 120,000 clones, approximately 88% seen once. Material for sequencing was peripheral blood. These receptor sequences come from a human donor in a cohort sampled during active COVID-19.

This clone was seen a few times. The chain has TRBV30 and TRBJ2-7; 9 bases are a match to TRBD1. V trimming: 1 base; J trimming: 3 bases; junction bases outside the gene matches: 4. The germline V gene encodes CDR1 GTSNPN and CDR2 SVGIG (reference sequence). This CDR3 is 14 amino acids long. CDR3 in DNA: TGTGCCTGGAGTGCTGGACAGGGGCTCTACGAGCAGTACTTC. Its protein is CAWSAGQGLYEQYF. Complete variable domain (other parts from reference TRBV30 and TRBJ2-7): SQTIHQWPATLVQPVGSPLSLECTVEGTSNPNLYWYRQAAGRGLQLLFYSVGIGQISSEVPQNLSASRPQDRQFILSSKKLLLSDSGFYLCAWSAGQGLYEQYFGPGTRLTVT.

This chain joins TRBV10-3 and TRBJ2-5; 7 bases agree with TRBD2. Germline loops: CDR1 ENHRY, CDR2 SYGVKD. The CDR3 length is 15 residues. Trimming at V came to 4 bases and at J to 1 base, leaving 6 bases not matched to a gene. The CDR3 here is CAISGVAGLQETQYF. In nucleotides, the CDR3 is TGTGCCATCAGTGGGGTAGCGGGCCTCCAAGAGACCCAGTACTTC.

The rearrangement links TRBV29-1 to TRBJ2-1; TRBD2 is a possible D gene (5 bases). Germline CDR1 is SQVTM and CDR2 is ANQGSEA. V was trimmed by 7 bases and J by 9 bases, leaving 16 bases between them. There are 12 residues in the CDR3. The CDR3: CSAGLGLGEQFF. CDR3 sequence (DNA): TGCAGCGCCGGACTGGGATTGGGTGAGCAGTTCTTC.

This CDR3 is CASSIGQLNYGYTF. CDR3 bases: TGTGCCAGTAGTATTGGGCAGCTCAACTATGGCTACACCTTC. The rearrangement uses TRBV19 and TRBJ1-2; D is ambiguous. This CDR3 region has 14 residues. Between the trimmed V and J ends, which lost 3 bases and 2 bases, there was a span of 10 bases. Per the germline V gene, CDR1 is LNHDA and CDR2 is SQIVND (reference sequence).

This sequence joins TRBV18 and TRBJ2-2; TRBD1 matches at 9 bases. CDR1 and CDR2 (germline): KGHSH, LQKENI. The CDR3 covers 17 residues. After removal of 3 bases from V and 5 bases from J, the junction contained 10 bases not matched to a gene. The chain's CDR3 is CASSPFLQGASTGELFF. DNA for the CDR3: TGTGCCAGCTCACCCTTCTTACAGGGGGCTTCGACCGGGGAGCTGTTTTTT.

V is TRBV7-8 and J is TRBJ2-7; D might be TRBD2 (5 bases). V lost 2 bases and J lost 5, with 13 bases in between. CDR1 is SGHVS and CDR2 is FQNEAQ in the germline V gene. This CDR3 region has 14 residues. The CDR3 DNA sequence: TGTGCCAGCAGCTTACTTGAGGGTATCCACGAGCAGTACGTC. It translates to CASSLLEGIHEQYV.

CDR3 coding DNA: TGCGCCAGCAGCGGGGGACTGTCGGGTAATGAAAAACTGTTTTTT. It yields the protein CASSGGLSGNEKLFF. The chain employs TRBV5-1 and TRBJ1-4; D possibly corresponds to TRBD1 (5 bases). Per germline, CDR1 SGHRS and CDR2 YFSETQ. V shed 4 bases and J shed 4 bases, with 14 bases lying between them. The CDR3 runs 15 residues.

This chain's CDR3 is CASRTERAGETQYF. CDR3 in DNA: TGTGCCAGCCGGACAGAGAGGGCCGGGGAGACCCAGTACTTC. The J gene is TRBJ2-5, the V gene TRBV5-4; the D gene is possibly TRBD1 (6 bases). CDR1 is SGHNT and CDR2 is YYREEE in the germline V gene (reference sequence). Trimming removed 7 bases from V and 5 bases from J, with 18 bases in between. This CDR3 contains 14 residues.

This chain connects TRBV19 to TRBJ2-2; the D is unclear. The V and J ends lost 3 bases and 2 bases respectively, with 13 bases between them. The germline CDR1 and CDR2 sequences are LNHDA and SQIVND (reference sequence). This CDR3 is built from 16 residues. In DNA form, the CDR3 reads TGTGCCAGTAGTATTCCCCAAGCTGCCAACACCGGGGAGCTGTTTTTT. The encoded protein is CASSIPQAANTGELFF.

This chain joins TRBV6-1 and TRBJ2-5, with 9 bases lining up with TRBD2. Trimming took 1 base from V and 5 from J; bases not matched to a gene: 14. Germline V CDR1 and CDR2: MNHNS, SASEGT. This CDR3 is built from 18 residues. The CDR3 sequence is CASSEEGGRASGRETQYF. The DNA of the CDR3 is TGTGCCAGCAGTGAAGAGGGCGGGAGGGCCAGCGGGCGGGAGACCCAGTACTTC.

The count of this clone is one. The rearrangement uses TRBV3-1 (or the pseudogene TRBV3-2) and TRBJ2-3, with 9 bases that match TRBD2. V was pared by 0 bases and J by 3 bases, with 7 bases of the junction left unmatched. This CDR3 is 17 amino acids long. Germline V gene lookup returns CDR1 LGHDT and CDR2 YNNKEL (reference sequence). CDR3 DNA: TGTGCCAGCAGCCAAGATTTGGCGGGAGGGGTAACAGATACGCAGTATTTT. Translation: CASSQDLAGGVTDTQYF.

V and J are TRBV6-1 and TRBJ1-5; D possibly corresponds to TRBD1 (6 bases). The CDR3 loop spans 15 amino acids. Trimming stripped 3 bases from V and 1 base from J, with 10 bases between. Germline loops: CDR1 MNHNS, CDR2 SASEGT. CDR3 in DNA: TGTGCCAGCAGTGATTACAGGGTCAGCAATCAGCCCCAGCATTTT. Amino acid sequence: CASSDYRVSNQPQHF.

The chain couples TRBV28 to TRBJ1-6; perhaps TRBD1 as D (6 bases). This CDR3 region has 15 residues. CDR1 and CDR2 (germline): MDHEN, SYDVKM. The ends were cut back, 5 bases at V and 3 bases at J, with 11 bases in the middle. DNA for the CDR3: TGTGCCAGCAGTGTAGGACAGCTCTATAATTCACCCCTCCACTTT. Protein product: CASSVGQLYNSPLHF.